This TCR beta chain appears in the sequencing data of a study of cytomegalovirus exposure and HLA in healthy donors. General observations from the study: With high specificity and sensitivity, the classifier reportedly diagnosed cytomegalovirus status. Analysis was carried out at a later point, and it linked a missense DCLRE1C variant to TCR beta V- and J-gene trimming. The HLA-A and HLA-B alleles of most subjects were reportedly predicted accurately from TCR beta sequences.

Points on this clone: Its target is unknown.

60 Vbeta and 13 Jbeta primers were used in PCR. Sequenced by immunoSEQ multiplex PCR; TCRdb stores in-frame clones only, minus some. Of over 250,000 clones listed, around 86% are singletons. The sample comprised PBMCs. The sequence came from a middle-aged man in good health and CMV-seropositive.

In DNA, the CDR3 is TGTGCCAGCAGCTTGGGGACAGGGACCTACGAGCAGTACTTC. Protein: CASSLGTGTYEQYF. The chain employs TRBV5-5 and TRBJ2-7, with TRBD1 matching over 8 bases. Germline CDR1 reads SGHKS; CDR2 reads YYEKEE (reference sequence). The CDR3 is made up of 14 amino acids. The J segment lost 2 bases and the V segment lost 0 bases, leaving 1 base of the junction unmatched.